These 30 T cell receptor beta chains were all obtained from the same sample, sequenced in a study of T cell changes during pregnancy in multiple sclerosis. Using immunoSEQ multiplex PCR, the repertoire was profiled, and TCRdb retains in-frame clones only, with some absent. Of about 44,000 clones in the sample, 95% to 96% are singletons; the top ten hold roughly 0.9%. The sample here was peripheral blood, taken in the second trimester of pregnancy. These receptors were collected from a female donor with multiple sclerosis, enrolled in a pregnancy study.

CDR3 bases: TGCACCAGCAGCCACCTTTTCCGGGACAGAGAAGCACCGAACACTGAAGCTTTCTTT. The encoded protein is CTSSHLFRDREAPNTEAFF. This rearrangement joins TRBV1 to TRBJ1-1; TRBD1, as called in the table, went unchecked against the DNA. TRBV1 is deemed a pseudogene. The CDR3 covers 19 residues.

This chain joins TRBV18 and TRBJ2-5, with 9 bases identical to TRBD1. Trimming removed 2 bases from V and 1 base from J; junction bases left unmatched: 2. The CDR3 sequence is 15 residues long. Germline values: CDR1 KGHSH, CDR2 LQKENI. CDR3: CASSPGGQGQETQYF. CDR3 nucleotides: TGTGCCAGCTCACCAGGGGGACAGGGCCAAGAGACCCAGTACTTC.

This chain links TRBV10-3 with TRBJ2-7; 12 bases agree with TRBD1. V gave up 3 bases and J gave up 4 bases; unmatched junction bases: 7. Germline V CDR1 and CDR2: ENHRY, SYGVKD. The CDR3 loop spans 16 amino acids. CDR3 amino acids: CAISEPGTGGGYEQYF. CDR3 DNA: TGTGCCATCAGTGAACCAGGGACAGGGGGCGGATACGAGCAGTACTTC.

This sequence joins TRBV18 and TRBJ1-4; possible D gene TRBD1, 6 bases. There are 14 residues in the CDR3. Germline-derived CDR1 and CDR2 are KGHSH and LQKENI. Between the trimmed V and J ends, which lost 4 bases and 5 bases, there was a span of 11 bases. The CDR3 DNA reads TGTGCCAGCTCACAGGACAGAGGAAATGAAAAACTGTTTTTT. Encoded protein: CASSQDRGNEKLFF.

Remarks on this clone: The same CDR3 also results from other DNA sequences found in this sample. V gene TRBV6-5 combines with J gene TRBJ2-3; 7 positions match TRBD1. Germline V CDR1 and CDR2: MNHEY, SVGAGI. This CDR3 is 16 amino acids long. Losses at the gene ends were 2 bases for V and 3 bases for J; bases not matched to a gene: 8. In DNA form, the CDR3 reads TGTGCCAGCAGTTACAGCCCGAGACAGGGAACAGATACGCAGTATTTT. Translated: CASSYSPRQGTDTQYF.

The J gene is TRBJ2-7, the V gene TRBV6-1; 7 positions match TRBD1. The CDR3 covers 14 residues. Looked up from germline, CDR1 is MNHNS and CDR2 is SASEGT. The J segment lost 3 bases and the V segment lost 7 bases, leaving 9 bases of the junction unmatched. CDR3 DNA sequence: TGTGCCAGCACCCAAATGGACAGGCGCTACGAGCAGTACTTC. Translating gives CASTQMDRRYEQYF.

CDR3 in amino acids: CAAARDTTEQYF. The CDR3 DNA follows: TGTGCCGCCGCCCGGGACACTACCGAGCAGTACTTC. The rearrangement joins TRBV6-1 to TRBJ2-7; D is perhaps TRBD1 (6 bases). Per germline, CDR1 MNHNS and CDR2 SASEGT. Trimming left V 11 bases short and J 6 bases short, with 17 bases between. The CDR3 is 12 residues long.

The chain links TRBV9 to TRBJ1-2; 8 bases match TRBD1. The CDR3 length is 15 residues. The V segment lost 3 bases and the J segment 0 bases; nucleotides outside the gene matches: 4. Looked up from germline, CDR1 is SGDLS and CDR2 is YYNGEE. CDR3 region: CASSARQGTNYGYTF. The CDR3 coding sequence is TGTGCCAGCAGCGCTCGACAGGGGACTAACTATGGCTACACCTTC.

The J gene is TRBJ2-3, the V gene TRBV19, with TRBD1 matching 9 bases. V shed 1 base, J shed 5 bases, and the junction held 4 bases outside the gene matches. CDR3 length: 15 amino acids. Germline V lookup: CDR1 LNHDA, CDR2 SQIVND (reference sequence). The chain's CDR3 is CASSIGGQGKDTQYF. In nucleotides, the CDR3 is TGTGCCAGTAGTATAGGCGGACAGGGGAAAGATACGCAGTATTTT. Full variable domain (remainder filled in from reference TRBV19 and TRBJ2-3): DGGITQSPKYLFRKEGQNVTLSCEQNLNHDAMYWYRQDPGQGLRLIYYSQIVNDFQKGDIAEGYSVSREKKESFPLTVTSAQKNPTAFYLCASSIGGQGKDTQYFGPGTRLTVL.

The chain is built from TRBV7-2 and TRBJ1-1; D gene uncertain. In germline, CDR1 is SGHTA, CDR2 FQGNSA. Trimming removed 1 base at V and 4 bases at J, with 10 bases between. The CDR3 consists of 14 residues. The CDR3: CASSLGAVTTEAFF. CDR3 sequence (DNA): TGTGCCAGCAGCTTAGGGGCAGTAACCACTGAAGCTTTCTTT. Full variable domain (rest looked up from reference TRBV7-2 and TRBJ1-1): GAGVSQSPSNKVTEKGKDVELRCDPISGHTALYWYRQSLGQGLEFLIYFQGNSAPDKSGLPSDRFSAERTGGSVSTLTIQRTQQEDSAVYLCASSLGAVTTEAFFGQGTRLTVV.

The V call is TRBV7-9, the J call TRBJ2-1, with a weak D call TRBD1 (7 bases). Deletions cut 5 bases from V and 2 bases from J, with 13 bases between. This CDR3 region has 15 residues. Germline V gene data show CDR1 as SEHNR and CDR2 as FQNEAQ (reference sequence). The CDR3 spells CASSPTGRTYNEQFF. As DNA, the CDR3 is TGTGCCAGCAGCCCGACAGGGAGGACCTACAATGAGCAGTTCTTC. Complete variable domain (other parts from reference TRBV7-9 and TRBJ2-1): DTGVSQNPRHKITKRGQNVTFRCDPISEHNRLYWYRQTLGQGPEFLTYFQNEAQLEKSRLLSDRFSAERPKGSFSTLEIQRTEQGDSAMYLCASSPTGRTYNEQFFGPGTRLTVL.

The V gene is TRBV7-3, the J gene TRBJ2-1, with D possibly matching TRBD2 (6 bases). The V gene lost 8 bases and the J gene lost 4 bases, with 21 bases spanning the gap. CDR3 length equals 16 residues. CDR1 SGHTA and CDR2 FQGTGA come from the germline V gene. The CDR3 DNA follows: TGTGCCAGCGCGGCTAGCGTCGCCTTAGGATACAATGAGCAGTTCTTC. This encodes CASAASVALGYNEQFF.

This chain joins TRBV7-9 and TRBJ1-2; D is ambiguous. Trimming stripped 1 base from V and 5 bases from J, with 5 bases between. Germline V gene lookup returns CDR1 SEHNR and CDR2 FQNEAQ (reference sequence). The CDR3 contains 12 residues. CDR3 DNA sequence: TGTGCCAGCAGCTTAGGTCTATATGGCTACACCTTC. Translating gives CASSLGLYGYTF.

J is TRBJ1-5 and V is TRBV2; D not resolved. Germline V gene data show CDR1 as SNHLY and CDR2 as FYNNEI. The CDR3 loop spans 18 amino acids. V was shortened by 2 bases and J by 0 bases, with 17 bases between the two germline ends. The CDR3 reads CASSETLRLSGSNQPQHF. The CDR3 DNA reads as TGTGCCAGCAGTGAAACCCTCAGACTCTCCGGTAGCAATCAGCCCCAGCATTTT.

The chain recombines TRBV14 with TRBJ2-2; D is unresolved. The CDR3 has 12 amino acids. Looked up from germline, CDR1 is SGHDN and CDR2 is FVKESK. V was cut by 3 bases and J by 5 bases, with 4 bases left in between. The CDR3 bases are TGTGCCAGCAGCCACCCAACCGGGGAGCTGTTTTTT. Protein: CASSHPTGELFF. The complete variable domain, with remaining parts taken from reference TRBV14 and TRBJ2-2, reads EAGVTQFPSHSVIEKGQTVTLRCDPISGHDNLYWYRRVMGKEIKFLLHFVKESKQDESGMPNNRFLAERTGGTYSTLKVQPAELEDSGVYFCASSHPTGELFFGEGSRLTVL.

The rearrangement joins TRBV6-1 to TRBJ2-2, with 8 positions matching TRBD1. The V segment lost 1 base and the J segment 2 bases; nucleotides outside the gene matches: 3. The CDR3 length is 16 residues. CDR1 is MNHNS, CDR2 SASEGT, per germline. Here the CDR3 reads CASSEDRGANTGELFF. The CDR3 bases are TGTGCCAGCAGTGAAGACAGGGGGGCTAACACCGGGGAGCTGTTTTTT.

The chain is built from TRBV19 and TRBJ1-6; maybe TRBD1 (5 bases). The CDR3 runs to 15 residues. The germline V gene has CDR1 LNHDA and CDR2 SQIVND (reference sequence). With 4 bases removed from V and 6 bases from J, the gap between germline ends came to 13 bases. The chain's CDR3 is CASSTTDSLNSPLHF. CDR3 nucleotides: TGTGCCAGTAGTACCACCGACAGCCTTAATTCACCCCTCCACTTT.

This chain uses TRBV7-2 with TRBJ2-2; 12 bases align to TRBD1. V lost 7 bases, J lost 4 bases, and 7 bases stayed unmatched. Germline lookup yields CDR1 SGHTA and CDR2 FQGNSA. The CDR3 extends over 16 amino acids. CDR3 nucleotide sequence: TGTGCCAGCACCGGGACAGGGGGCACGGGCACCGGGGAGCTGTTTTTT. The encoded protein is CASTGTGGTGTGELFF.

This rearrangement joins TRBV7-6 to TRBJ2-7; D may be TRBD1 (6 bases). The CDR3 has 13 residues. Germline CDR1 SGHVS, CDR2 FNYEAQ. Trimming left V 0 bases short and J 10 bases short, with 13 bases between. CDR3 coding DNA: TGTGCCAGCAGCTTAGCACAGGGTTTTGAACAGTACTTC. Translation: CASSLAQGFEQYF.

A single count supports this clone. This sequence joins TRBV28 and TRBJ2-7, with D possibly matching TRBD1 (6 bases). CDR3 length: 13 residues. V lost 7 bases and J 4 bases, leaving 14 bases between the germline ends. CDR1 MDHEN and CDR2 SYDVKM come from the germline V gene. This CDR3 is CASKGVDLYEQYF. CDR3 in DNA: TGTGCCAGCAAGGGGGTCGATTTGTACGAGCAGTACTTC.

The chain carries TRBV14 and TRBJ2-1; D not certain. Trimming stripped 4 bases from V and 0 bases from J, with 10 bases between. The germline gives CDR1 SGHDN, CDR2 FVKESK. The CDR3 sequence is 15 residues long. CDR3 loop: CASSPELLSYNEQFF. CDR3 nucleotides: TGTGCCAGCAGCCCAGAACTTCTCTCCTACAATGAGCAGTTCTTC.

This clone turned up a few times. The CDR3 protein is CASSSGQLNTEAFF. CDR3 nucleotide sequence: TGCGCCAGCAGCTCGGGACAGTTGAACACTGAAGCTTTCTTT. V and J are TRBV5-1 and TRBJ1-1; 7 bases are shared with TRBD1. The CDR3 has 14 amino acids. CDR1 and CDR2 from the germline V gene are SGHRS and YFSETQ. The V gene end was trimmed by 3 bases and the J gene end by 0 bases; junction bases not matched to a gene: 2.

This clone appeared a single time. The J gene is TRBJ2-6, the V gene TRBV19; 8 bases map to TRBD1. The CDR3 contains 18 residues. Trimming removed 1 base from V and 4 bases from J; junction bases left unmatched: 9. Germline V CDR1 and CDR2: LNHDA, SQIVND (reference sequence). In DNA form, the CDR3 reads TGTGCCAGTAGTATAGGTCAGGCCAGGGGGCGCGGGGCCAACGTCCTGACTTTC. This translates into CASSIGQARGRGANVLTF.

The V gene is TRBV7-8, the J gene TRBJ2-1; 9 nucleotides align to TRBD1. This CDR3 spans 18 amino acids. V gave up 4 bases and J gave up 1 base; unmatched junction bases: 11. Germline CDR1 is SGHVS and CDR2 is FQNEAQ. CDR3 coding DNA: TGTGCCAGCAGCTCACAACCCGGGACAGGGTTTTCCTACAATGAGCAGTTCTTC. Translated, it gives CASSSQPGTGFSYNEQFF.

V usage is TRBV20-1 and J usage is TRBJ2-7; D is undetermined. Germline loops: CDR1 DFQATT, CDR2 SNEGSKA (reference sequence). Trimming took 6 bases from V and 6 from J, leaving 9 bases between them. The CDR3 runs to 10 residues. Here the CDR3 DNA reads TGCAGTGCCCAGGTTCGCGAGCAGTACTTC. Amino acid sequence: CSAQVREQYF.

The V and J genes are TRBV7-3 and TRBJ2-2, with TRBD1 identical over 7 bases. The CDR3 totals 14 residues. With V trimmed by 5 bases and J by 4 bases, 4 bases remained unmatched. The germline V gene has CDR1 SGHTA and CDR2 FQGTGA. CDR3 nucleotide sequence: TGTGCCAGCAGCCCCCCAGGGGGCACCGGGGAGCTGTTTTTT. Protein: CASSPPGGTGELFF.

The V and J genes are TRBV27 and TRBJ1-5; D is perhaps TRBD1 (5 bases). From germline, CDR1 is MNHEY and CDR2 SMNVEV (reference sequence). The CDR3 is 13 residues long. The CDR3 sequence: CATGGGSNQPQHF. The CDR3 DNA sequence: TGTGCGACCGGGGGGGGGTCCAATCAGCCCCAGCATTTT.

V gene TRBV6-6 combines with J gene TRBJ2-7; 7 bases line up with TRBD2. Germline V gives CDR1 MNHNY, CDR2 SVGAGI (reference sequence). The CDR3 runs to 15 residues. The trim removed 4 bases at V and 6 bases at J, leaving 12 bases unmatched. In DNA form, the CDR3 reads TGTGCCAGCAGTTCCGCCGGGAGCCGCGGGGGCGAGCAGTACTTC. This gives the protein CASSSAGSRGGEQYF.

The chain recombines TRBV5-1 with TRBJ2-5; 8 positions agree with TRBD1. J lost 4 bases, V lost 0 bases, and 5 bases had no gene match. Per germline, CDR1 SGHRS and CDR2 YFSETQ. This CDR3 is built from 15 residues. Here the CDR3 DNA reads TGCGCCAGCAGCTTGGATACAGGGGGTACAGAGACCCAGTACTTC. Translation gives CASSLDTGGTETQYF.

The rearrangement links TRBV5-4 to TRBJ2-7; no clear D gene. This CDR3 is 13 amino acids long. Trimming cost V 5 bases and J 4 bases, with 13 bases left between them. Germline V lookup: CDR1 SGHNT, CDR2 YYREEE (reference sequence). CDR3 region: CASSPTGPYEQYF. The CDR3 nucleotides are TGTGCCAGCAGTCCCACTGGGCCGTACGAGCAGTACTTC.